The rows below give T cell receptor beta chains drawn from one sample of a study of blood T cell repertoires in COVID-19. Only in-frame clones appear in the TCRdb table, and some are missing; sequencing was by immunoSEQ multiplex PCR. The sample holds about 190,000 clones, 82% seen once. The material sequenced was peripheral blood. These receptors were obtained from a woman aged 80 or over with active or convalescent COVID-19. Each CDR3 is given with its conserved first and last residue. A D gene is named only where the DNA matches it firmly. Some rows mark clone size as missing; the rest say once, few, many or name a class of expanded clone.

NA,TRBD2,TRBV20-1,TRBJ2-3,TGCAGTGCTAGTGTAGGCGGGAGGGGCACAGATACGCAGTATTTT,CSASVGGRGTDTQYF
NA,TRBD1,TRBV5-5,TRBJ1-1,TGTGCCAGCAGCGCGCTGACAGGGGGCTACACTGAAGCTTTCTTT,CASSALTGGYTEAFF
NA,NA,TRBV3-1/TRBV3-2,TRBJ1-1,TGTGCCAGCAGCCCCTCCCAGGCCGGGGACACTGAAGCTTTCTTT,CASSPSQAGDTEAFF
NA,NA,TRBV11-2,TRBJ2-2,TGTGCCAGCAGCTCGAGAGGGGGAACGGGCACCGGGGAGCTGTTTTTT,CASSSRGGTGTGELFF
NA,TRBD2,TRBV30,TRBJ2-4,TGTGCCTGGAGTAAACTAGCGGGAGTGCCAGGGGGGGTTCAGTACTTC,CAWSKLAGVPGGVQYF
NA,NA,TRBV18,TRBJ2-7,TGTGCCAGCTCACCACCACCGGGTGGATACGAGCAGTACTTC,CASSPPPGGYEQYF
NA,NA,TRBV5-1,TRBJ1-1,TGCGCCAGCAGCACCGCAGGGGCAATTCGTGAAGCTTTCTTT,CASSTAGAIREAFF
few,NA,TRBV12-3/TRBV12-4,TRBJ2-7,TGTGCCAGCAGCCCAACTCGGGAGCAGTACTTC,CASSPTREQYF
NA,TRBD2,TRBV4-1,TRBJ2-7,TGCGCCAGCAGCCCCAGGGAGGGCACTACCTACGAGCAGTACTTC,CASSPREGTTYEQYF
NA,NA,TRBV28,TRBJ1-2,TGTGCCAGCAGTTTACTCTTACAGGGCGATAGTGGCTACACCTTC,CASSLLLQGDSGYTF
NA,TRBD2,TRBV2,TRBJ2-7,TGTGCCCGGTCTGGTGGGAGGGCCTCCGAGCAGTACTTC,CARSGGRASEQYF
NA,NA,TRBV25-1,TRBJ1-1,TGTGCCAGCAGTGGACGGACAGATGAAGCTTTCTTT,CASSGRTDEAFF
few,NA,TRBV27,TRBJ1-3,TGTGCCAGCAGTTTATCGACAGCTGGAAACACCATATATTTT,CASSLSTAGNTIYF
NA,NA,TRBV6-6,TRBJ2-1,TGTGCCAGCAGTTACGCAGCGGGCTCCTACAATGAGCAGTTCTTC,CASSYAAGSYNEQFF
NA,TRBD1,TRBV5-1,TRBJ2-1,TGCGCCAGCAGCTCACCGGGACAGGGATACAATGAGCAGTTCTTC,CASSSPGQGYNEQFF
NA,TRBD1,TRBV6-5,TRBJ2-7,TGTGCCGAAACGCGGGACAGGGGCTACGAGCAGTACTTC,CAETRDRGYEQYF
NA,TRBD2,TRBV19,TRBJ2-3,TGTGCCAGTAGTGCGCGGGAGAGGACAGATACGCAGTATTTT,CASSARERTDTQYF
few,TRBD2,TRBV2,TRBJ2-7,TGTGCCAGCAGTATATACCTAGCGGGAGGGTCCTACGAGCAGTACTTC,CASSIYLAGGSYEQYF
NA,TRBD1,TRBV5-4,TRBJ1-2,TGTGCCAGCAGCTTAGAGACAGGGCTTGGCTACACCTTC,CASSLETGLGYTF
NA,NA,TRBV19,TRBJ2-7,TGTGCCACCTGTGAGTCTCCCTACGAGCAGTACTTC,CATCESPYEQYF
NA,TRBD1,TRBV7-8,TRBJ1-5,TGTGCCAGCAGCTTGAACAGGGGGAATCAGCCCCAGCATTTT,CASSLNRGNQPQHF
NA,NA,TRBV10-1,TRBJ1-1,TGCGCCAGCAGTGAGTCGGGGGGTGTTGAAGCTTTCTTT,CASSESGGVEAFF
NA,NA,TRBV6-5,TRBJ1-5,TGTGCCAGCAGTCGCCCGGTGGTAGGCAATCAGCCCCAGCATTTT,CASSRPVVGNQPQHF
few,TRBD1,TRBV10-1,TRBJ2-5,TGCGCCAGCAGCCTTGGGACAGGGGGCTATGAGACCCAGTACTTC,CASSLGTGGYETQYF
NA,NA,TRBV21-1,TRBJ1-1,TGTGCCAGCACCCTGACAGGGGGCGGAGGTTTTAGCACTGAAGCTTTCTTT,CASTLTGGGGFSTEAFF
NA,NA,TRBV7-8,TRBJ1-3,TGTGCCAGCAGCTTAGTCGGGGAGGGAAACACCATATATTTT,CASSLVGEGNTIYF
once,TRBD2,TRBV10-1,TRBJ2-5,TGCGCCAGCAGCATTGGACTAGCGGGTCAAGAGACCCAGTACTTC,CASSIGLAGQETQYF
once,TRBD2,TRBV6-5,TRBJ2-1,TGTGCCAGCAGACTAGCGGGAGACTACAATGAGCAGTTCTTC,CASRLAGDYNEQFF
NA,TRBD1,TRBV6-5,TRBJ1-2,TGTGCCAGCAGAGGGCGGACAGGGGGCTCTGGCTACACCTTC,CASRGRTGGSGYTF
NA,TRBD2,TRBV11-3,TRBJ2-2,TGTGCCAGCAGCTTAGGTAGCGGGAGTTCTCGTACCGGGGAGCTGTTTTTT,CASSLGSGSSRTGELFF
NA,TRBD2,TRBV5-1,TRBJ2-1,TGCGCCAGCAGCTTGGCCGTGAGACTAGCGGGAAGTGAGCAGTTCTTC,CASSLAVRLAGSEQFF
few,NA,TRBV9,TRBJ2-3,TGTGCCAGCAGCGCCGGCCGCGGTCCAGATACGCAGTATTTT,CASSAGRGPDTQYF
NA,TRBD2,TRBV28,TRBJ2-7,TGTGCCAGCGTACGGGAGGGCCTCTACGAGCAGTACTTC,CASVREGLYEQYF
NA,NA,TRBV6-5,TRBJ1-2,TGTGCCAGCAGCCGCCCAGGCAACTATGGCTACACCTTC,CASSRPGNYGYTF
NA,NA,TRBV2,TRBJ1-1,TGTGCCAGCTGTAGGGAAAGGGGTAACACTGAAGCTTTCTTT,CASCRERGNTEAFF
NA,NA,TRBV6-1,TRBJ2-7,TGTGCCAGCAGTGAAGGACTCATATACTACGAGCAGTACTTC,CASSEGLIYYEQYF
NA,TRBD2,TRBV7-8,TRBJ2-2,TGTGCCAGCAGCATTGGACTAGCGGGAGGACGCGGCACCGGGGAGCTGTTTTTT,CASSIGLAGGRGTGELFF